This is a list of T cell receptor beta chains from one sample in a study of prognosis after radiotherapy for stage I lung cancer. In TCRdb, the multiplex PCR reads were re-called with MiXCR into one record per CDR3 protein. There are 20,000 to 25,000 distinct CDR3 sequences in the sample; around 36% occur only once, and roughly two thirds lies in the top ten. Sequenced here: PBMCs, sampled before or after stereotactic body radiation therapy (not recorded which). The receptors shown here come from a donor aged 50 or older with non-small cell lung cancer. Each CDR3 is given with its conserved first and last residue. A D gene is named only where the DNA matches it firmly. Rows may omit the clone size; those that give it use once, few, many or a size class.

>TRBV6-1|.|.|TRBJ1-2
CASSVDSSYGYTF
TGTGCCAGCAGTGTCGACAGCTCCTATGGCTACACCTTC
>TRBV18|.|.|TRBJ2-2
CASSETGELFF
TGTGCCAGCTCAGAAACCGGGGAGCTGTTTTTT
>TRBV25-1|TRBD2|once|TRBJ2-5
CSSCPAGVVETQYF
TGTTCCAGCTGTCCAGCGGGAGTAGTAGAGACCCAGTACTTC
>TRBV28|TRBD2|many|TRBJ2-1
CASSFAGRGYNEQFF
TGTGCCAGCAGTTTTGCCGGGAGGGGATACAATGAGCAGTTCTTC
>TRBV6-2/TRBV6-3|TRBD1|many|TRBJ2-7
CASSYPKLPGQTYEQYF
TGTGCCAGCAGTTACCCAAAACTTCCGGGACAGACCTACGAGCAGTACTTC
>TRBV28|TRBD2|.|TRBJ2-7
CASSPPLAEQYF
TGTGCCAGCAGTCCCCCACTAGCGGAGCAGTACTTC
>TRBV5-4|TRBD1|.|TRBJ2-2
CASSYGQGLGELFF
TGTGCCAGCAGCTATGGACAGGGTTTGGGGGAGCTGTTTTTT
>TRBV6-2/TRBV6-3|TRBD2|.|TRBJ2-2
CASSNGLAGFDGELFF
TGTGCCAGCAGCAACGGACTAGCGGGATTTGACGGGGAGCTGTTTTTT
>TRBV5-1|.|many|TRBJ2-3
CASSLGDRPTDTQYF
TGCGCCAGCAGCTTGGGTGACAGACCCACAGATACGCAGTATTTT
>TRBV6-5|.|.|TRBJ2-6
CASSYSPERGRDSGANVLTF
TGTGCCAGCAGTTACTCCCCCGAGAGGGGGAGAGACTCTGGGGCCAACGTCCTGACTTTC
>TRBV5-4|TRBD2|few|TRBJ2-1
CASSKDGGAGGYNEQFF
TGTGCCAGCAGCAAAGATGGTGGGGCGGGAGGCTACAATGAGCAGTTCTTC
>TRBV30|.|.|TRBJ1-5
CAWSRDTNQPQHF
TGTGCCTGGAGCAGGGACACCAATCAGCCCCAGCATTTT
>TRBV18|.|many|TRBJ1-5
CASSPQGMGNQPQHF
TGTGCCAGCTCACCACAGGGGATGGGCAATCAGCCCCAGCATTTT
>TRBV28|.|.|TRBJ2-2
CASTSRRGRTWELFF
TGTGCCAGCACCTCACGACGGGGGCGCACCTGGGAGCTGTTTTTT
>TRBV27|TRBD1|.|TRBJ1-5
CASSLEQGAVQPQHF
TGTGCCAGCAGTTTAGAGCAGGGGGCAGTTCAGCCCCAGCATTTT
>TRBV11-2|.|many|TRBJ2-1
CASSLVISGPNNEQFF
TGTGCCAGCAGCTTAGTTATAAGCGGACCAAACAATGAGCAGTTCTTC
>TRBV6-1|.|.|TRBJ1-1
CANSAQLGGRRTEAFF
TGTGCCAACAGTGCCCAACTGGGGGGCCGGAGGACTGAAGCTTTCTTT
>TRBV30|.|many|TRBJ1-5
CAWSDRANQPQHF
TGTGCCTGGAGTGACAGGGCGAATCAGCCCCAGCATTTT
>TRBV15|.|.|TRBJ2-3
CATSREWGGKDTQYF
TGTGCCACCAGCAGGGAGTGGGGAGGCAAGGATACGCAGTATTTT
>TRBV19|TRBD2|many|TRBJ2-7
CASSIGTSGDEQYF
TGTGCCAGTAGTATAGGGACTAGCGGAGACGAGCAGTACTTC
>TRBV5-1|TRBD2|once|TRBJ2-7
CASSFFSGGAGEQYF
TGCGCCAGCAGCTTCTTTAGCGGGGGGGCGGGCGAGCAGTACTTC
>TRBV6-2/TRBV6-3|.|medium-sized|TRBJ1-1
CASRSTGYLEAFF
TGTGCCAGCAGATCGACAGGATACCTTGAAGCTTTCTTT
>TRBV11-2|TRBD1|.|TRBJ2-1
CASSPLTGVIEQFF
TGTGCCAGCAGCCCCTTGACAGGGGTCATTGAGCAGTTCTTC
>TRBV28|TRBD2|many|TRBJ2-2
CASSYNIAGANTGELFF
TGTGCCAGCAGTTATAACATAGCGGGAGCGAACACCGGGGAGCTGTTTTTT
>TRBV12-3/TRBV12-4|.|medium-sized|TRBJ1-1
CASSLGGPGLNTEAFF
TGTGCCAGCAGTTTAGGGGGCCCTGGATTGAACACTGAAGCTTTCTTT
>TRBV6-1|.|.|TRBJ2-3
CASRGHHLVADTQYF
TGTGCCAGCAGAGGACACCACCTAGTAGCAGATACGCAGTATTTT
>TRBV12-3/TRBV12-4|.|.|TRBJ2-3
CASSLGSAGTDTQYF
TGTGCCAGCAGTTTGGGTAGCGCAGGCACAGATACGCAGTATTTT
>TRBV28|.|many|TRBJ1-5
CASSRTADQPQHF
TGTGCCAGCAGTAGGACAGCCGATCAGCCCCAGCATTTT
>TRBV14|TRBD1|few|TRBJ2-7
CASSQAKTGDYEQYF
TGTGCCAGCAGCCAAGCCAAGACAGGGGACTACGAGCAGTACTTC
>TRBV20-1|.|many|TRBJ2-6
CSARVGGSGANVLTF
TGCAGTGCTAGAGTTGGGGGATCTGGGGCCAACGTCCTGACTTTC
>TRBV24-1|.|.|TRBJ1-2
CATSGPDISLYTF
TGTGCCACCAGTGGTCCGGACATATCCCTATACACCTTC
>TRBV10-2|TRBD1|many|TRBJ1-5
CASSGTGGGNQPQHF
TGCGCCAGCAGCGGGACAGGGGGCGGCAATCAGCCCCAGCATTTT
>TRBV28|.|.|TRBJ2-5
CASSLIKGALETQYF
TGTGCCAGCAGTTTAATCAAAGGGGCTCTGGAGACCCAGTACTTC
>TRBV5-1|TRBD2|.|TRBJ2-5
CASRPPASGETQYF
TGCGCCAGCCGCCCCCCGGCTAGCGGAGAGACCCAGTACTTC
>TRBV25-1|.|.|TRBJ1-1
CASSLDRSTESFF
TGTGCCAGCAGTTTAGACAGAAGCACTGAATCTTTCTTT
>TRBV28|.|once|TRBJ2-6
CASSLLSQVLYSGANVLTF
TGTGCCAGCAGTTTATTGAGTCAGGTACTTTACTCTGGGGCCAACGTCCTGACTTTC
>TRBV28|.|many|TRBJ2-1
CASTGNYNEQFF
TGTGCCAGCACCGGGAATTACAATGAGCAGTTCTTC
>TRBV19|TRBD1|many|TRBJ1-5
CASRRTGLQPQHF
TGTGCCAGTAGAAGGACAGGCTTGCAGCCCCAGCATTTT
>TRBV5-1|TRBD2|.|TRBJ2-7
CASSPGTSAPTTYEQYF
TGCGCCAGCAGCCCCGGGACTAGCGCCCCCACGACTTACGAGCAGTACTTC
>TRBV19|.|.|TRBJ1-5
CASSGSAVSNQPQHF
TGTGCCAGTAGTGGCTCGGCCGTTAGCAATCAGCCCCAGCATTTT
>TRBV27|.|.|TRBJ2-5
CASTALARETQYF
TGTGCCAGCACCGCCCTAGCGAGGGAGACCCAGTACTTC
>TRBV14|.|few|TRBJ2-3
CASSQVDGPQRYF
TGTGCCAGCAGCCAAGTGGACGGCCCTCAGAGGTATTTT
>TRBV7-2|.|many|TRBJ2-2
CASSYTDRSTGELFF
TGTGCCAGCAGCTACACCGACAGGTCGACCGGGGAGCTGTTTTTT
>TRBV28|.|many|TRBJ1-2
CASSSQGLYGYTF
TGTGCCAGCAGTTCTCAGGGCCTCTATGGCTACACCTTC
>TRBV2|TRBD2|many|TRBJ2-7
CASSELTTSGGSYEQYF
TGTGCCAGCAGTGAGCTGACGACTAGCGGGGGGAGCTACGAGCAGTACTTC
>TRBV7-9|.|many|TRBJ1-2
CASSRTGNGYTF
TGTGCCAGCAGCCGTACGGGGAATGGCTACACCTTC